The 30 T cell receptor beta chains presented below share a single source sample, sequenced in a study of radiotherapy plus CTLA-4 blockade in lung cancer. The data were produced by immunoSEQ multiplex PCR, yet TCRdb's version contains in-frame clones alone and is incomplete. The data show tens of thousands of clones, with about 83% seen just once and 0.84% held by the top ten. The source was peripheral blood, collected from a patient treated with radiotherapy plus ipilimumab. The receptors come from a human donor with non-small cell lung cancer who had stable disease on radiotherapy plus ipilimumab.

This clone has only one observation. The J gene is TRBJ1-3, the V gene TRBV29-1; tentative D call: TRBD1 (5 bases). CDR3 length equals 15 residues. Germline V CDR1 and CDR2: SQVTM, ANQGSEA. V gave up 7 bases and J gave up 0 bases, with 16 bases separating them. This CDR3 reads CSAGTGSYSGNTIYF. The CDR3 DNA follows: TGCAGCGCCGGGACGGGCAGTTACTCTGGAAACACCATATATTTT.

This clone has a handful of counts. The J gene is TRBJ2-3, the V gene TRBV10-1; TRBD2 agrees at 10 bases. The CDR3 consists of 16 residues. J lost 4 bases, V lost 4 bases, and 8 bases had no gene match. Germline V lookup: CDR1 WNHNN, CDR2 SYGVQD (reference sequence). The CDR3 DNA reads TGCGCCAGCAGTGGTCCTAGCGGGAGTTCCGCAGATACGCAGTATTTT. Amino acid sequence: CASSGPSGSSADTQYF.

This rearrangement joins TRBV7-8 to TRBJ2-3, with D unclear. Germline lookup yields CDR1 SGHVS and CDR2 FQNEAQ. Trimming removed 1 base from V and 1 base from J, with 9 bases in between. The CDR3 has 15 amino acids. CDR3 region: CASSLGGRGTDTQYF. CDR3 DNA sequence: TGTGCCAGCAGCTTAGGTGGCCGAGGCACAGATACGCAGTATTTT.

CDR3 DNA: TGTGCCAGCAGCCGGGGCCCTGCGTGGACTGAAGCTTTCTTT. Its translation: CASSRGPAWTEAFF. J is TRBJ1-1 and V is TRBV6-1; weak D call: TRBD1 (5 bases). V was cut by 6 bases and J by 5 bases, with 16 bases left in between. This CDR3 contains 14 residues. Germline V gene lookup returns CDR1 MNHNS and CDR2 SASEGT.

The V gene is TRBV11-1, the J gene TRBJ2-7; TRBD2 is a possible D gene (5 bases). CDR3 size: 15 residues. In germline, CDR1 is SGHAT, CDR2 FQDESV (reference sequence). V lost 5 bases to trimming and J lost 3 bases, with 17 bases between them. The CDR3: CASSPATAGSYEQYF. CDR3 nucleotide sequence: TGTGCCAGCAGCCCAGCAACCGCGGGCAGCTACGAGCAGTACTTC.

This rearrangement joins TRBV5-1 to TRBJ2-2, with D hard to call. This CDR3 spans 12 amino acids. Trimming pared 8 bases from V and 0 bases from J, leaving 5 bases between. Per germline, CDR1 SGHRS and CDR2 YFSETQ. The DNA for the CDR3 is TGCGCCAGTTCAGCGAACACCGGGGAGCTGTTTTTT. This codes for CASSANTGELFF.

The V call is TRBV28, the J call TRBJ2-1; the D gene is possibly TRBD1 (7 bases). Trimming left V 6 bases short and J 4 bases short, with 19 bases between. The CDR3 extends over 16 amino acids. From germline, CDR1 is MDHEN and CDR2 SYDVKM. The CDR3 loop reads CASSSGRGAAYNEQFF. Written as DNA, the CDR3 is TGTGCCAGCAGCTCCGGCAGGGGGGCGGCGTACAATGAGCAGTTCTTC.

V is TRBV5-1 and J is TRBJ1-6, with 9 bases aligning to TRBD1. The junction had 5 bases not matched to a gene; V was cut back by 0 bases and J by 10 bases. The CDR3 has 15 residues. CDR1 SGHRS and CDR2 YFSETQ come from the germline V gene. The CDR3 reads CASSLEGQGHSPLHF. The CDR3 DNA reads as TGCGCCAGCAGCTTGGAGGGACAGGGTCACTCACCCCTCCACTTT.

This clone occurred a few times. The chain is built from TRBV19 and TRBJ1-6, with TRBD1 as a possible D gene (5 bases). V was cut by 5 bases and J by 9 bases, with 17 bases left in between. The CDR3 has 15 residues. Germline values: CDR1 LNHDA, CDR2 SQIVND (reference sequence). The CDR3 DNA reads TGTGCCAGTAGTCCAGGGACCATGAGGATTTCACCCCTCCACTTT. This translates into CASSPGTMRISPLHF.

The rearrangement uses TRBV14 and TRBJ1-1; no definite D call. V was clipped by 3 bases and J by 1 base, with 6 bases between them. The CDR3 is 13 residues long. Germline loops: CDR1 SGHDN, CDR2 FVKESK. This chain's CDR3 is CASSQNRNTEAFF. The DNA of the CDR3 is TGTGCCAGCAGCCAGAATAGGAACACTGAAGCTTTCTTT.

The rearrangement links TRBV6-5 to TRBJ1-1, with D unclear. V was pared by 0 bases and J by 4 bases, with 9 bases between. Germline V gives CDR1 MNHEY, CDR2 SVGAGI. The CDR3 consists of 14 residues. CDR3 protein: CASSYSGEPTEAFF. DNA for the CDR3: TGTGCCAGCAGTTACTCTGGGGAGCCCACTGAAGCTTTCTTT.

As concerns this clone: The junction departs from the called germline gene at one end, perhaps through a read error. The chain is built from TRBV7-9 and TRBJ1-2; D is undetermined. This CDR3 region has 11 residues. CDR1 SEHNR and CDR2 FQNEAQ come from the germline V gene (reference sequence). CDR3 in amino acids: CASSPLTEYYF. DNA of the CDR3: TGTGCCAGCAGCCCCCTGACGGAATATTACTTC.

The V gene is TRBV9, the J gene TRBJ2-7; the D gene is possibly TRBD2 (6 bases). The CDR3 spans 15 residues. Germline CDR1 SGDLS, CDR2 YYNGEE. Trimming removed 4 bases at V and 2 bases at J, with 16 bases between. The CDR3 DNA reads TGTGCCAGCAGCTCCCGGGAGTTGTGGGCCTACGAGCAGTACTTC. It is translated as CASSSRELWAYEQYF.

The chain uses TRBV6-6 and TRBJ1-2; TRBD1 matches 8 bases. Germline trimming cut 2 bases from V and 2 bases from J; bases unmatched to any gene: 4. From germline, CDR1 is MNHNY and CDR2 SVGAGI (reference sequence). The CDR3 is 15 residues long. CDR3 sequence reads: CASSYGQGGNYGYTF. Written as DNA, the CDR3 is TGTGCCAGCAGTTACGGACAGGGCGGGAACTATGGCTACACCTTC.

Only a few counts were recorded for this clone. The chain is built from TRBV10-3 and TRBJ2-7; no clear D gene. Trimming removed 2 bases from V and 4 bases from J, with 6 bases in between. Looked up from germline, CDR1 is ENHRY and CDR2 is SYGVKD. The CDR3 covers 12 residues. Here the CDR3 DNA reads TGTGCCATCAGTGAGGTGCAGTACGAGCAGTACTTC. Protein sequence: CAISEVQYEQYF.

This clone was seen more than once but under ten times. The genes are TRBV30 and TRBJ1-6, with a tentative D call TRBD1 (6 bases). Trimming left V 0 bases short and J 7 bases short, with 16 bases between. The germline V gene encodes CDR1 GTSNPN and CDR2 SVGIG (reference sequence). This CDR3 region has 16 residues. CDR3 in DNA: TGTGCCTGGAGTGTTTCAGGGGCATTTCGGAATTCACCCCTCCACTTT. Translating gives CAWSVSGAFRNSPLHF.

The chain links TRBV5-6 to TRBJ2-2, with 8 positions matching TRBD1. Germline CDR1 reads SGHDT; CDR2 reads YYEEEE. The CDR3 runs to 16 residues. V was clipped by 0 bases and J by 0 bases; unmatched bases: 1. The CDR3 protein is CASSLVGQANTGELFF. CDR3 nucleotides: TGTGCCAGCAGCTTGGTGGGACAGGCGAACACCGGGGAGCTGTTTTTT.

This chain links TRBV5-6 with TRBJ1-2, with 10 bases lining up with TRBD1. The CDR3 covers 15 residues. V lost 0 bases to trimming and J lost 4 bases; unmatched junction nucleotides: 3. Germline V gene data show CDR1 as SGHDT and CDR2 as YYEEEE. The CDR3 bases are TGTGCCAGCAGCTTGGGGGACAGGGGACCCTATGGCTACACCTTC. It specifies CASSLGDRGPYGYTF.

This clone was found a few times. The CDR3 loop reads CASSVEDSGGVYEQYF. CDR3 in DNA: TGTGCCAGCAGCGTAGAAGATAGCGGGGGGGTGTACGAGCAGTACTTC. The chain recombines TRBV9 with TRBJ2-7, with 11 bases aligning to TRBD2. The CDR3 spans 16 residues. The J segment lost 4 bases and the V segment lost 0 bases, leaving 6 bases of the junction unmatched. The germline V gene has CDR1 SGDLS and CDR2 YYNGEE.

The chain recombines TRBV28 with TRBJ2-5; 10 positions match TRBD1. J lost 5 bases, V lost 5 bases, and 11 bases had no gene match. There are 16 residues in the CDR3. The V gene's germline CDR1 is MDHEN and CDR2 SYDVKM. CDR3: CASSTLDRGLWETQYF. CDR3 nucleotides: TGTGCCAGCAGTACCCTCGACAGGGGGCTATGGGAGACCCAGTACTTC.

The chain uses TRBV5-4 and TRBJ1-4; 7 positions agree with TRBD1. The germline gives CDR1 SGHNT, CDR2 YYREEE (reference sequence). This CDR3 spans 14 amino acids. J gave up 2 bases and V 4 bases, and 2 bases lay outside the gene matches. In DNA form, the CDR3 reads TGTGCCAGCAGCACGGGACAGACTAATGAAAAACTGTTTTTT. It translates to CASSTGQTNEKLFF.

This clone was recorded a few times. V and J are TRBV4-1 and TRBJ1-3; 8 nucleotides align to TRBD1. CDR1 is MGHRA and CDR2 is YSYEKL in the germline V gene. The V and J ends lost 0 bases and 2 bases, in that order; junction bases with no gene match: 3. This CDR3 is 16 amino acids long. The CDR3: CASSQENRGTGNTIYF. CDR3 nucleotide sequence: TGCGCCAGCAGCCAAGAGAACAGGGGGACTGGAAACACCATATATTTT.

DNA for the CDR3: TGTGCCAGCAGCTTAGCGCAGGGGGCGAGGTACGAGCAGTACTTC. Translated: CASSLAQGARYEQYF. The gene calls are TRBV7-9 and TRBJ2-7; the match to TRBD1 covers 8 bases. The length of the CDR3 is 15 residues. The germline gives CDR1 SEHNR, CDR2 FQNEAQ (reference sequence). The trim removed 0 bases at V and 4 bases at J, leaving 5 bases unmatched.

The chain combines TRBV12-2 with TRBJ1-5. TRBV12-2 is reported as a pseudogene. This CDR3 is built from 17 residues. CDR3: CASRLEGRGWGNQPQHF. For the CDR3, the DNA is TGTGCAAGTCGCTTAGAGGGGAGGGGATGGGGCAATCAGCCCCAGCATTTT.

J is TRBJ1-1 and V is TRBV7-6; D may be TRBD1 (6 bases). V was shortened by 2 bases and J by 4 bases, with 14 bases between the two germline ends. The CDR3 has 15 amino acids. The germline CDR1 and CDR2 sequences are SGHVS and FNYEAQ. CDR3 region: CASSLTPRGGTEAFF. For the CDR3, the DNA is TGTGCCAGCAGCTTAACTCCGAGGGGGGGCACTGAAGCTTTCTTT.

The V call is TRBV14, the J call TRBJ2-1; 11 bases map to TRBD1. This CDR3 is 18 amino acids long. J was trimmed by 0 bases and V by 6 bases; bases with no gene match: 10. Germline lookup yields CDR1 SGHDN and CDR2 FVKESK. In nucleotides, the CDR3 is TGTGCCAGCAGTCAATCCGGGACAGGGGGTTTCTCCTACAATGAGCAGTTCTTC. Encoded protein: CASSQSGTGGFSYNEQFF.

The chain has TRBV13 and TRBJ2-2, with 7 bases that match TRBD2. Trimming removed 8 bases from V and 6 bases from J; junction bases left unmatched: 0. Germline V gene lookup returns CDR1 PRHDT and CDR2 FYEKMQ (reference sequence). The CDR3 is made up of 11 amino acids. For the CDR3, the DNA is TGTGCCAGCCGGGAGGCCGGGGAGCTGTTTTTT. This codes for CASREAGELFF.

This rearrangement joins TRBV2 to TRBJ2-1, with D possibly being TRBD1 (5 bases). V lost 9 bases and J lost 2, with 17 bases in between. The CDR3 is made up of 15 amino acids. CDR1 is SNHLY and CDR2 is FYNNEI in the germline V gene. The CDR3 sequence is CASSSRRGPYNEQFF. The CDR3 nucleotides are TGTGCCAGTTCCTCTCGTAGGGGTCCCTACAATGAGCAGTTCTTC. The entire variable domain, with the rest obtained from reference TRBV2 and TRBJ2-1, is as follows: EPEVTQTPSHQVTQMGQEVILRCVPISNHLYFYWYRQILGQKVEFLVSFYNNEISEKSEIFDDQFSVERPDGSNFTLKIRSTKLEDSAMYFCASSSRRGPYNEQFFGPGTRLTVL.

V gene TRBV7-9 combines with J gene TRBJ2-5, with TRBD1 matching over 9 bases. The CDR3 runs 14 residues. Germline values: CDR1 SEHNR, CDR2 FQNEAQ (reference sequence). The J segment lost 4 bases and the V segment lost 5 bases, leaving 5 bases of the junction unmatched. This CDR3 is CASSTGQGIETQYF. CDR3 nucleotides: TGTGCCAGCAGCACCGGACAGGGGATAGAGACCCAGTACTTC.

This clone showed up just once. The V gene is TRBV7-6, the J gene TRBJ2-7; D call uncertain. Germline CDR1 SGHVS, CDR2 FNYEAQ. V lost 4 bases, J lost 6 bases, and 22 bases lay in between. CDR3 length: 16 amino acids. The CDR3 DNA follows: TGTGCCAGCAGCTCACTCCTCGGACGAGGCCCCGGCGAGCAGTACTTC. Protein product: CASSSLLGRGPGEQYF.